These T cell receptor beta chains were read from a single sample in a study of OX40 agonist ivuxolimab in advanced cancers. Sequenced by immunoSEQ multiplex PCR; TCRdb stores in-frame clones only, minus some. The data show some 31,000 clones, approximately 87% seen once. The sequenced sample was CD4+ or CD8+ T cells sorted from blood, obtained in a trial of the OX40 agonist ivuxolimab. Receptors originate from an adult with an advanced solid tumor such as melanoma, head and neck, liver or kidney cancer. Both conserved end residues are part of each CDR3. The D gene is left open where the match is weak. The size field is filled for only some rows; it gives once, few, many or a size class.

J | size | V | D | length | DNA | CDR3
TRBJ1-1 | NA | TRBV5-1 | TRBD1 | 16 | TGCGCCAGCCACAGGGGGTCCTACTTAACGAACACTGAAGCTTTCTTT | CASHRGSYLTNTEAFF
TRBJ2-5 | NA | TRBV11-2 | NA | 17 | TGTGCCAGCAGCTTAGGCGTTGGGGGGACGATTCAAGAGACCCAGTACTTC | CASSLGVGGTIQETQYF
TRBJ2-2 | NA | TRBV12-5 | TRBD1 | 20 | TGTGCTAGTGGTTTGGTTTCAGTGGCCGACAGGGGCGTTAACACCGGGGAGCTGTTTTTT | CASGLVSVADRGVNTGELFF
TRBJ2-7 | NA | TRBV28 | NA | 13 | TGTGCCAGCAGAGCCGACACTACCTACGAGCAGTACTTC | CASRADTTYEQYF
TRBJ1-2 | NA | TRBV28 | NA | 12 | TGTGCCAGCAGCGAGAGTTTCTATGGCTACACCTTC | CASSESFYGYTF
TRBJ2-7 | NA | TRBV6-5 | NA | 14 | TGTGCCAGCAGTTACGACCCTTCGGTCTACGAGCAGTACTTC | CASSYDPSVYEQYF
TRBJ1-2 | NA | TRBV2 | NA | 13 | TGTGCCAGCAGAGCCGACAGGTTCTATGGCTACACCTTC | CASRADRFYGYTF
TRBJ2-1 | NA | TRBV29-1 | TRBD2 | 13 | TGCAGCGTTGAGTCAGCGGGAGGCAATGAGCAGTTCTTC | CSVESAGGNEQFF
TRBJ2-7 | NA | TRBV5-1 | NA | 16 | TGCGCCAGCAGCCCTAATATTCGGGGGGCACCCTACGAGCAGTACTTC | CASSPNIRGAPYEQYF
TRBJ2-1 | NA | TRBV11-2 | TRBD2 | 16 | TGTGCCAGCAGCTTGGAGGGACTAGGTGGGTACAATGAGCAGTTCTTC | CASSLEGLGGYNEQFF
TRBJ2-1 | NA | TRBV5-4 | NA | 15 | TGTGCCAGCAGCCCGGCCCGCCCCACCTACAATGAGCAGTTCTTC | CASSPARPTYNEQFF
TRBJ2-5 | NA | TRBV10-1 | NA | 12 | TGCGCCAGCAGGGACAGTCAAGAGACCCAGTACTTC | CASRDSQETQYF
TRBJ2-1 | NA | TRBV19 | NA | 14 | TGTGCCAGTACGCGGGGCAGGACCTACAATGAGCAGTTCTTC | CASTRGRTYNEQFF
TRBJ2-6 | few | TRBV7-2 | NA | 15 | TGTGCCAGCAGCCGTAGCGGCTCTGGGGCCAACGTCCTGACTTTC | CASSRSGSGANVLTF
TRBJ1-2 | NA | TRBV2 | TRBD1 | 12 | TGTGCCAGCAGTGGGGACAGTCGCGGCTACACCTTC | CASSGDSRGYTF
TRBJ2-7 | NA | TRBV4-2 | NA | 14 | TGTGCCAGCAGCCAAGATCCCAACTCCTACGAGCAGTACTTC | CASSQDPNSYEQYF
TRBJ2-7 | NA | TRBV6-1 | TRBD1 | 14 | TGTGCCAGTACAACACAGGGGACAACCTACGAGCAGTACTTC | CASTTQGTTYEQYF
TRBJ2-1 | once | TRBV7-9 | NA | 15 | TGTGCCAGCAGCTCGAAGTCCGGGACTTACAATGAGCAGTTCTTC | CASSSKSGTYNEQFF
TRBJ2-2 | NA | TRBV28 | TRBD1 | 15 | TGTGCCAGCAGATCTGGACAGGGCAACACCGGGGAGCTGTTTTTT | CASRSGQGNTGELFF
TRBJ1-2 | NA | TRBV2 | NA | 16 | TGTGCCAGCAGTGAATCCCGCCTTCTATCCGGGGTCGGCTACACCTTC | CASSESRLLSGVGYTF
TRBJ2-1 | NA | TRBV5-4 | TRBD2 | 16 | TGTGCCAGCAGCTTGGCCCCGGGACTAGCGGACCGGAGCCTTTTCTTC | CASSLAPGLADRSLFF
TRBJ2-1 | NA | TRBV7-2 | NA | 12 | TGTGCCAGCAGCTTAGACCCCAATGAGCAGTTCTTC | CASSLDPNEQFF
TRBJ1-1 | NA | TRBV29-1 | NA | 13 | TGCAGCGCTAAAAAGGACCTGAACACTGAAGCTTTCTTT | CSAKKDLNTEAFF
TRBJ2-5 | NA | TRBV15 | NA | 14 | TGTGCCACCAGCAGAGATCGATCTTCGGAGACCCAGTACTTC | CATSRDRSSETQYF
TRBJ1-1 | NA | TRBV19 | TRBD1 | 15 | TGTGCCAGTAGTATTTTTGGGACAGAGAACACTGAAGCTTTCTTT | CASSIFGTENTEAFF
TRBJ1-1 | NA | TRBV29-1 | TRBD1 | 13 | TGCAGCGTCATGGGGGACAGGGCCACTGAAGCTTTCTTT | CSVMGDRATEAFF
TRBJ1-2 | NA | TRBV5-5 | TRBD1 | 15 | TGTGCCAGCAGCTTTAGTCATGGACAGGCCTATGGCTACACCTTC | CASSFSHGQAYGYTF
TRBJ1-1 | NA | TRBV11-1 | NA | 14 | TGTGCCAGCAGCCAAACCACACTAAACACTGAAGCTTTCTTT | CASSQTTLNTEAFF
TRBJ2-6 | NA | TRBV19 | TRBD1 | 16 | TGTGCCAGTAAAAGACAGGGGGCATCTGGGGCCAACGTCCTGACTTTC | CASKRQGASGANVLTF
TRBJ2-5 | NA | TRBV2 | TRBD2 | 15 | TGTGCCAGCAGTGAAATCCAGGGAGGGGCAGAGACCCAGTACTTC | CASSEIQGGAETQYF
TRBJ2-7 | NA | TRBV5-1 | TRBD1 | 14 | TGCGCCAGCAGCTCCCAACAGGGGACCTACGAGCAGTACTTC | CASSSQQGTYEQYF
TRBJ2-3 | NA | TRBV5-5 | NA | 13 | TGTGCCAGCAGCCTTACCCTAACAGATACGCAGTATTTT | CASSLTLTDTQYF
TRBJ1-1 | NA | TRBV6-4 | NA | 16 | TGTGCCAGCAGTGCTTCCGGGCGGCAGGGTGTTGGTGAAGCTTTCTTT | CASSASGRQGVGEAFF
TRBJ2-7 | NA | TRBV2 | NA | 12 | TGTGCCAGCACCCTAGACAACTACGAGCAGTACTTC | CASTLDNYEQYF
TRBJ1-1 | NA | TRBV5-6 | NA | 15 | TGTGCCAGCAGCTTCGGGGTTATAACGAACACTGAAGCTTTCTTT | CASSFGVITNTEAFF
TRBJ1-2 | NA | TRBV2 | NA | 15 | TGTGCCAGCAGCCAAACAGGACAAACTAACTATGGCTACACCTTC | CASSQTGQTNYGYTF
TRBJ2-3 | NA | TRBV25-1 | NA | 13 | TGTGCCAGCCAGGGTCTGAGCACAGATACGCAGTATTTT | CASQGLSTDTQYF
TRBJ2-7 | NA | TRBV5-1 | TRBD2 | 16 | TGCGCCAGCAGCCGTAGCGGGAGTTTGGGGTCCTACGAGCAGTACTTC | CASSRSGSLGSYEQYF
TRBJ1-1 | NA | TRBV29-1 | TRBD1 | 13 | TGCAGCGTTCTTGGACAGGCGAACACTGAAGCTTTCTTT | CSVLGQANTEAFF
TRBJ2-7 | NA | TRBV6-6 | NA | 14 | TGTGCCAGCAGTTACGCGGAGGGTTCCTACGAGCAGTACTTC | CASSYAEGSYEQYF
TRBJ2-3 | NA | TRBV7-9 | TRBD1 | 16 | TGTGCCAGCAGCCAATCCGGGACAGGTACCACAGATACGCAGTATTTT | CASSQSGTGTTDTQYF
TRBJ1-1 | NA | TRBV9 | NA | 16 | TGTGCCAGCAGCGTAGGGCCGGCGGGGGTCGGAACTGAAGCTTTCTTT | CASSVGPAGVGTEAFF
TRBJ2-7 | NA | TRBV19 | NA | 16 | TGTGCCAGTAGTATTAATGCTGCAGGTTCCTCCTACGAGCAGTACTTC | CASSINAAGSSYEQYF
TRBJ1-1 | NA | TRBV2 | NA | 12 | TGTGCCAGCAACCCCCCGAACACTGAAGCTTTCTTT | CASNPPNTEAFF
TRBJ1-5 | few | TRBV19 | NA | 14 | TGTGCCAGTAGCTTCCGGGACATTAATCAGCCCCAGCATTTT | CASSFRDINQPQHF
TRBJ2-1 | NA | TRBV29-1 | TRBD2 | 12 | TGCAGCGCTGATACCGGGACTAGAGGGCAGTTCTTC | CSADTGTRGQFF
TRBJ2-7 | once | TRBV15 | NA | 14 | TGTGCCACCAGCAGAGGGGGAAGCTCCTACGAGCAGTACTTC | CATSRGGSSYEQYF
TRBJ2-3 | NA | TRBV28 | TRBD1 | 16 | TGTGCCAGCAGTTTAGGAACAGGGGCAGATGAAGATACGCAGTATTTT | CASSLGTGADEDTQYF
TRBJ1-2 | NA | TRBV6-1 | NA | 14 | TGTGCCAGCAGTGAAGCTGGGGAGGTCTATGGCTACACCTTC | CASSEAGEVYGYTF
TRBJ1-3 | once | TRBV9 | NA | 15 | TGTGCCAGCAGCGTAGGGTTCGCAGGGGGAAACACCATATATTTT | CASSVGFAGGNTIYF
TRBJ2-1 | few | TRBV6-1 | NA | 15 | TGTGCCAGCAGTGGACGGATAATCTCCTACAATGAGCAGTTCTTC | CASSGRIISYNEQFF
TRBJ2-3 | once | TRBV4-2 | TRBD2 | 15 | TGTGCCAGCAGCCAATTAGCGGGAGGCACAGATACGCAGTATTTT | CASSQLAGGTDTQYF
TRBJ2-2 | NA | TRBV5-1 | TRBD1 | 17 | TGCGCCAGCAGCGGAACGCCGGGACAGGGGAACACCGGGGAGCTGTTTTTT | CASSGTPGQGNTGELFF
TRBJ2-5 | NA | TRBV2 | NA | 16 | TGTGCCAGCAGTGGGGTGTGGGACACAAGACAAGAGACCCAGTACTTC | CASSGVWDTRQETQYF
TRBJ2-1 | NA | TRBV2 | TRBD2 | 15 | TGTGCCAGCGATCCCGGGACTAGCGTTCTCAATGAGCAGTTCTTC | CASDPGTSVLNEQFF
TRBJ2-2 | NA | TRBV5-6 | NA | 16 | TGTGCCAGCAGCTTCGAGGTTTGGCAGGGAGCCGGGGAGCTGTTTTTT | CASSFEVWQGAGELFF
TRBJ2-2 | NA | TRBV7-9 | NA | 18 | TGTGCCAGCAGCTCAGGAGTGGGGGTCAGCCCGAACACCGGGGAGCTGTTTTTT | CASSSGVGVSPNTGELFF
TRBJ2-7 | NA | TRBV5-4 | NA | 14 | TGTGCCAGCAGCTTGGATGGGTCTCTAGGTGAGCAGTACTTC | CASSLDGSLGEQYF
TRBJ2-7 | NA | TRBV18 | NA | 14 | TGTGCCAGCTCAATTCGGGAGTTTGCCTACGAGCAGTACTTC | CASSIREFAYEQYF
TRBJ2-2 | NA | TRBV5-1 | NA | 16 | TGCGCCAGCAAAACAGGGCCCGGGATTACCACCGGGGAGCTGTTTTTT | CASKTGPGITTGELFF